These 18 T cell receptor beta chains originate from one sample sequenced in a study of blood T cell repertoires in COVID-19. The data were produced by immunoSEQ multiplex PCR, yet TCRdb's version contains in-frame clones alone and is incomplete. The profile covers 100,000 to 150,000 clones, with over 80% appearing a single time and 2% to 2.5% taken by the ten largest. The sample consisted of peripheral blood. Receptors were obtained from a man aged 50 to 60 with active COVID-19.

This rearrangement joins TRBV11-3 to TRBJ2-1, with a tentative D call TRBD2 (6 bases). Deletions cut 5 bases from V and 0 bases from J, with 14 bases between. The CDR3 spans 16 residues. Germline values: CDR1 SGHNT, CDR2 YENEEA. CDR3 DNA: TGTGCCAGCAGCACTCGGTGGACTAACTCCTACAATGAGCAGTTCTTC. Amino acids: CASSTRWTNSYNEQFF.

The table lists this clone with a few counts. The rearrangement links TRBV7-2 to TRBJ1-2; a possible D gene is TRBD1 (5 bases). Trimming removed 7 bases from V and 3 bases from J, with 24 bases in between. This CDR3 has 17 residues. Germline CDR1 reads SGHTA; CDR2 reads FQGNSA. CDR3 amino acids: CASTLKGGRGGDYGYTF. The DNA of the CDR3 is TGTGCCAGCACCTTGAAGGGTGGAAGGGGAGGAGACTATGGCTACACCTTC.

The chain joins TRBV6-5 to TRBJ2-3; 8 bases align to TRBD2. V was pared by 3 bases and J by 2 bases, with 7 bases of the junction left unmatched. The CDR3 extends over 16 amino acids. Germline assignment: CDR1 MNHEY and CDR2 SVGAGI. The CDR3 region is CASSYTVAGYTDTQYF. The CDR3 DNA reads as TGTGCCAGCAGTTATACTGTAGCGGGGTACACAGATACGCAGTATTTT.

The chain has TRBV7-8 and TRBJ1-5; perhaps TRBD1 as D (5 bases). The CDR3 loop spans 19 amino acids. From germline, CDR1 is SGHVS and CDR2 FQNEAQ. Trimming stripped 2 bases from V and 5 bases from J, with 25 bases between. The DNA of the CDR3 is TGTGCCAGCAGCTTAAAATTGATGTCTGGGGCAGGGAATCATCAGCCCCAGCATTTT. This encodes CASSLKLMSGAGNHQPQHF.

J is TRBJ1-2 and V is TRBV7-9; D is possibly TRBD1 (5 bases). The V end was cut by 0 bases, the J end by 2 bases, with 10 bases between. Germline-derived CDR1 and CDR2 are SEHNR and FQNEAQ (reference sequence). CDR3 length: 15 amino acids. CDR3 residues: CASSLAYPGNYGYTF. For the CDR3, the DNA is TGTGCCAGCAGCTTAGCCTATCCAGGGAACTATGGCTACACCTTC.

The V and J genes are TRBV29-1 and TRBJ1-6; D perhaps matches TRBD1 (5 bases). V lost 2 bases to trimming and J lost 4 bases, with 15 bases between them. The CDR3 consists of 16 residues. The germline V gene has CDR1 SQVTM and CDR2 ANQGSEA. The CDR3 DNA reads as TGCAGCGTTGAATGTTTGAGCAGGGCGTATAATTCACCCCTCCACTTT. Translating it yields CSVECLSRAYNSPLHF.

This clone was recorded once. The chain carries TRBV10-3 and TRBJ1-6; D remains ambiguous. The CDR3 is made up of 15 amino acids. With 0 bases removed from V and 10 bases from J, the gap between germline ends came to 13 bases. Per germline, CDR1 ENHRY and CDR2 SYGVKD. The CDR3 sequence is CAISESVSEVSPLHF. The CDR3 DNA is TGTGCCATCAGTGAGTCGGTCAGTGAGGTCTCACCCCTCCACTTT.

V and J are TRBV6-6 and TRBJ1-6; D may be TRBD1 (5 bases). Germline V gene lookup returns CDR1 MNHNY and CDR2 SVGAGI (reference sequence). With 9 bases removed from V and 10 bases from J, the gap between germline ends came to 22 bases. The CDR3 extends over 15 amino acids. In DNA form, the CDR3 reads TGTGCCAGTACTGCGGGACTTTCACGCGGGTCACCCCTCCACTTT. Protein product: CASTAGLSRGSPLHF.

This chain connects TRBV19 to TRBJ1-6, with TRBD1 identical over 8 bases. Germline V gene data show CDR1 as LNHDA and CDR2 as SQIVND (reference sequence). The CDR3 sequence is 14 residues long. V lost 5 bases and J lost 7; bases outside the gene matches: 4. The CDR3 region has the DNA TGTGCCAGTAGTGGACAGGGATCGAATTCACCCCTCCACTTT. It specifies CASSGQGSNSPLHF.

Regarding this clone: In the same sample, other DNA sequences code for this CDR3. This sequence joins TRBV30 and TRBJ2-3, with 7 bases identical to TRBD1. The CDR3 runs to 13 residues. V lost 1 base and J lost 4; bases outside the gene matches: 2. CDR1 is GTSNPN, CDR2 SVGIG, per germline (reference sequence). This CDR3 reads CAWSAGGPDTQYF. The CDR3 nucleotides are TGTGCCTGGAGTGCAGGGGGACCAGATACGCAGTATTTT. The full variable domain, with the rest looked up from reference TRBV30 and TRBJ2-3, is SQTIHQWPATLVQPVGSPLSLECTVEGTSNPNLYWYRQAAGRGLQLLFYSVGIGQISSEVPQNLSASRPQDRQFILSSKKLLLSDSGFYLCAWSAGGPDTQYFGPGTRLTVL.

The rearrangement links TRBV19 to TRBJ2-7, with 7 bases identical to TRBD2. CDR3 size: 13 residues. Trimming cost V 1 base and J 5 bases; bases outside gene matches: 2. Germline assignment: CDR1 LNHDA and CDR2 SQIVND (reference sequence). CDR3 sequence reads: CASSIGRGDEQYF. CDR3 DNA: TGTGCCAGTAGTATAGGTCGGGGGGACGAGCAGTACTTC.

J is TRBJ1-6 and V is TRBV4-1; 7 bases map to TRBD1. The junction had 5 bases not matched to a gene; V was cut back by 4 bases and J by 5 bases. The CDR3 covers 15 residues. Germline lookup yields CDR1 MGHRA and CDR2 YSYEKL. The CDR3: CASSLRDRDNSPLHF. CDR3 in DNA: TGCGCCAGCAGCCTCCGGGACAGAGATAATTCACCCCTCCACTTT.

This clone was seen only once. V gene TRBV6-5 combines with J gene TRBJ1-3; 9 bases fit TRBD1. From germline, CDR1 is MNHEY and CDR2 SVGAGI. CDR3 length: 14 residues. V shed 6 bases and J 5 bases; nucleotides not matched to a gene: 5. CDR3 bases: TGTGCCAGCAGCGCCGGGACAGGGAGAAACACCATATATTTT. It encodes CASSAGTGRNTIYF.

This chain uses TRBV19 with TRBJ1-2; D might be TRBD1 (6 bases). CDR3 length: 15 residues. V was pared by 5 bases and J by 1 base, with 14 bases between. In germline, CDR1 is LNHDA, CDR2 SQIVND (reference sequence). CDR3 in amino acids: CASSLGQKLNYGYTF. The DNA of the CDR3 is TGTGCCAGTAGTCTTGGACAGAAACTTAACTATGGCTACACCTTC.

The chain links TRBV30 to TRBJ2-7, with TRBD2 matching 7 bases. The CDR3 loop spans 13 amino acids. Unmatched junction bases numbered 8, after V lost 3 bases and J lost 6 bases. The germline V gene encodes CDR1 GTSNPN and CDR2 SVGIG (reference sequence). The CDR3 DNA is TGTGCCTGGAGGGGAGGGGCGAAACTCGAGCAGTACTTC. It specifies CAWRGGAKLEQYF.

This clone was counted between two and nine times. The J gene is TRBJ1-2, the V gene TRBV19; 7 bases fit TRBD1. Germline V gene sequence: CDR1 LNHDA, CDR2 SQIVND (reference sequence). This CDR3 spans 13 amino acids. After removal of 3 bases from V and 8 bases from J, the junction contained 6 bases not matched to a gene. CDR3 DNA sequence: TGTGCCAGTAGTATTGAGGGGGCGTCGGGCTACACCTTC. Its protein product is CASSIEGASGYTF. The entire variable domain, with the rest obtained from reference TRBV19 and TRBJ1-2, is as follows: DGGITQSPKYLFRKEGQNVTLSCEQNLNHDAMYWYRQDPGQGLRLIYYSQIVNDFQKGDIAEGYSVSREKKESFPLTVTSAQKNPTAFYLCASSIEGASGYTFGSGTRLTVV.

This sequence joins TRBV3-1 (or the pseudogene TRBV3-2) and TRBJ1-3; D perhaps matches TRBD1 (6 bases). In germline, CDR1 is LGHDT, CDR2 YNNKEL (reference sequence). Trimming removed 1 base from V and 4 bases from J, with 11 bases in between. The CDR3 has 15 amino acids. This chain's CDR3 is CASSQAGADGNTIYF. DNA for the CDR3: TGTGCCAGCAGCCAAGCAGGGGCTGACGGAAACACCATATATTTT.

This clone appeared a few times. This chain connects TRBV7-2 to TRBJ1-4, with D tentatively TRBD1 (5 bases). CDR1 and CDR2 from the germline V gene are SGHTA and FQGNSA. V lost 2 bases and J 10 bases, leaving 17 bases between the germline ends. The CDR3 has 15 amino acids. CDR3 in DNA: TGTGCCAGCAGCTTAACTGGCACCTCCGGGGGAAAACTGTTTTTT. It specifies CASSLTGTSGGKLFF.